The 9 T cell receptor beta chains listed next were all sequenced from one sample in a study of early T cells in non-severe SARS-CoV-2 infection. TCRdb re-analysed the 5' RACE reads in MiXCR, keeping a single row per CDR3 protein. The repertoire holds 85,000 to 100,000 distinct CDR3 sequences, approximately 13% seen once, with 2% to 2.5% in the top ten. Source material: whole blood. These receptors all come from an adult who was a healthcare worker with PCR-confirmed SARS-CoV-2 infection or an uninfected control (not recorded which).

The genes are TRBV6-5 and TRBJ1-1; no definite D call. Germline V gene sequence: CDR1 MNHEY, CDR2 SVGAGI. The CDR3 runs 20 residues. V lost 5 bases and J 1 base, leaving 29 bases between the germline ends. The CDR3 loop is CASSTLGPSTQIKKNTEAFF. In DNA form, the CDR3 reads TGTGCCAGCAGTACCCTAGGACCCTCCACCCAAATTAAAAAGAACACTGAAGCTTTCTTT.

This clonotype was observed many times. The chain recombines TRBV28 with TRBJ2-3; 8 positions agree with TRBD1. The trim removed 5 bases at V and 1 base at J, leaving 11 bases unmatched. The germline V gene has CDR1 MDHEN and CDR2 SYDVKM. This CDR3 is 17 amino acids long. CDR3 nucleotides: TGTGCCAGCAGTGCATGGCAGGGGGCTAAGGGCACAGATACGCAGTATTTT. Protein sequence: CASSAWQGAKGTDTQYF.

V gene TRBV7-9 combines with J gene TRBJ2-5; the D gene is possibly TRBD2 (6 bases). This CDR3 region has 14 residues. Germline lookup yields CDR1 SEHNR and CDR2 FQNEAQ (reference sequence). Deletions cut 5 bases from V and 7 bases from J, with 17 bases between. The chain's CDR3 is CASSHASAQGTQYF. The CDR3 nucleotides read TGTGCCAGCAGCCATGCTAGCGCCCAGGGGACCCAGTACTTC.

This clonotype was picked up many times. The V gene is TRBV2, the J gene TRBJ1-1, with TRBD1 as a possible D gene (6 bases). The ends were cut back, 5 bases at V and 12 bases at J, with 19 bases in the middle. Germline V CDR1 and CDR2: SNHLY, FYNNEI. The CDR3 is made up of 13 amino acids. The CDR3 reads CASSWLGGLRPFF. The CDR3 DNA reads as TGTGCCAGCAGTTGGCTTGGGGGGCTGAGGCCTTTCTTT.

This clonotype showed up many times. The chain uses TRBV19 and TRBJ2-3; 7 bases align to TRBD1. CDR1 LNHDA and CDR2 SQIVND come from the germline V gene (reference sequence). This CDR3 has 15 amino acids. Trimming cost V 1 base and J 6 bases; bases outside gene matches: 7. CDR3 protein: CASSIGQGLIDTQYF. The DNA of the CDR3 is TGTGCCAGTAGTATAGGACAGGGTCTCATCGATACGCAGTATTTT. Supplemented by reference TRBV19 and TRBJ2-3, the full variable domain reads DGGITQSPKYLFRKEGQNVTLSCEQNLNHDAMYWYRQDPGQGLRLIYYSQIVNDFQKGDIAEGYSVSREKKESFPLTVTSAQKNPTAFYLCASSIGQGLIDTQYFGPGTRLTVL.

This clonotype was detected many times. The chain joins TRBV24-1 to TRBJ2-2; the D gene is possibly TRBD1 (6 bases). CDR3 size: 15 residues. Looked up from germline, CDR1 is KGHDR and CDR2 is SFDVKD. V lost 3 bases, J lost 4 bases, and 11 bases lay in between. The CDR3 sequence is CATSDPQGPTGELFF. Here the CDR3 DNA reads TGTGCCACCAGTGATCCACAGGGTCCCACCGGGGAGCTGTTTTTT.

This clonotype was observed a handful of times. The CDR3 DNA follows: TGTGCCAGCCGGGCTAGCGGGAGCTCCTACGAGCAGTACTTC. It specifies CASRASGSSYEQYF. The gene calls are TRBV28 and TRBJ2-7, with 10 bases identical to TRBD2. From germline, CDR1 is MDHEN and CDR2 SYDVKM. With 8 bases clipped from V and 0 bases from J, the junction kept 4 bases outside the gene matches. The CDR3 extends over 14 amino acids.

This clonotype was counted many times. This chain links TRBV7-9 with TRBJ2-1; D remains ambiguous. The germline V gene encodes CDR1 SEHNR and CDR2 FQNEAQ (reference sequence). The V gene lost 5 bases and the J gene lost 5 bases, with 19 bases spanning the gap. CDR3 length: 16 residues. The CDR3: CASSPQGGRYDNEQFF. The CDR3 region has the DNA TGTGCCAGCAGCCCCCAAGGCGGCAGGTATGACAATGAGCAGTTCTTC.

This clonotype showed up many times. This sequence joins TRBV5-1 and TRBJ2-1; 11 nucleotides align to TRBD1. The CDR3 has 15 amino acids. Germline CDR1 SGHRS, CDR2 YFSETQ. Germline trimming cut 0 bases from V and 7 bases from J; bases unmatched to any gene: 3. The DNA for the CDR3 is TGCGCCAGCAGCTTGGCGGGACAGGGGGTGAATGAGCAGTTCTTC. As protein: CASSLAGQGVNEQFF.